Shown below are 29 T cell receptor beta chains from a single sample sequenced in a study of early T cells in non-severe SARS-CoV-2 infection. TCRdb fed the 5' RACE reads into MiXCR, producing one record per CDR3 protein. The sample holds approximately 99,000 distinct CDR3 sequences, about an eighth seen once. The sequenced sample consisted of whole blood. The receptors here all came from an adult who was a healthcare worker with PCR-confirmed SARS-CoV-2 infection or an uninfected control (not recorded which).

This clonotype turned up a few times. This CDR3 reads CASSTTGGNYGYTF. CDR3 coding DNA: TGTGCCAGTAGCACGACAGGGGGTAACTATGGCTACACCTTC. J is TRBJ1-2 and V is TRBV19; 9 bases fit TRBD1. The CDR3 runs 14 residues. Germline loops: CDR1 LNHDA, CDR2 SQIVND (reference sequence). The trim removed 6 bases at V and 1 base at J, leaving 3 bases unmatched.

This clonotype has at least ten counts. The V and J genes are TRBV5-1 and TRBJ2-1; 8 bases fit TRBD2. The CDR3 contains 19 residues. Per germline, CDR1 SGHRS and CDR2 YFSETQ. Trimming cost V 0 bases and J 2 bases; bases outside gene matches: 13. The CDR3 loop is CASSLATGIAGKPYNEQFF. CDR3 coding DNA: TGCGCCAGCAGCTTGGCCACGGGGATAGCGGGGAAACCCTACAATGAGCAGTTCTTC. Full variable domain (outside the CDR3, taken from reference TRBV5-1 and TRBJ2-1): KAGVTQTPRYLIKTRGQQVTLSCSPISGHRSVSWYQQTPGQGLQFLFEYFSETQRNKGNFPGRFSGRQFSNSRSEMNVSTLELGDSALYLCASSLATGIAGKPYNEQFFGPGTRLTVL.

This clonotype was counted only a few times. This sequence joins TRBV5-5 and TRBJ1-3; TRBD1 aligns across 10 bases. CDR1 is SGHKS, CDR2 YYEKEE, per germline (reference sequence). The CDR3 runs 16 residues. V dropped 4 bases and J dropped 6; count of bases not matched to a gene: 10. The CDR3 spells CASSVGQGKNENTIYF. Here the CDR3 DNA reads TGTGCCAGCAGCGTGGGACAGGGGAAGAATGAAAACACCATATATTTT.

This clonotype showed up many times. The chain is built from TRBV19 and TRBJ2-1; D is possibly TRBD2 (5 bases). V lost 8 bases and J 6 bases, leaving 14 bases between the germline ends. Germline CDR1 LNHDA, CDR2 SQIVND (reference sequence). This CDR3 comprises 13 residues. The CDR3 loop reads CASGLGSANEQFF. The CDR3 DNA reads TGTGCCAGTGGGCTGGGTAGCGCCAATGAGCAGTTCTTC.

The chain is built from TRBV12-3 or TRBV12-4 and TRBJ1-5; weak D call: TRBD1 (5 bases). V lost 5 bases and J 2 bases, leaving 13 bases between the germline ends. There are 15 residues in the CDR3. The chain's CDR3 is CASSLQGSRNQPQHF. The CDR3, as DNA: TGTGCCAGCAGTCTGCAGGGAAGTCGCAATCAGCCCCAGCATTTT.

The genes are TRBV27 and TRBJ2-5; tentatively, D is TRBD2 (6 bases). Trimming removed 3 bases from V and 5 bases from J, with 16 bases in between. CDR3 size: 15 residues. CDR1 and CDR2 (germline): MNHEY, SMNVEV (reference sequence). DNA for the CDR3: TGTGCCAGCAGTTTGCGGGGACGCGCCTGGGAGACCCAGTACTTC. Translating it yields CASSLRGRAWETQYF.

This clonotype occurred many times. The J gene is TRBJ2-2, the V gene TRBV9, with a possible D match to TRBD1 (6 bases). V was cut by 1 base and J by 4 bases, with 14 bases left in between. This CDR3 has 16 amino acids. Germline V gene lookup returns CDR1 SGDLS and CDR2 YYNGEE. The CDR3 region has the DNA TGTGCCAGCAGCGTACAGGGGATTCGAAGCACCGGGGAGCTGTTTTTT. The encoded protein is CASSVQGIRSTGELFF.

The chain has TRBV28 and TRBJ1-5, with 7 bases matching TRBD1. Germline loops: CDR1 MDHEN, CDR2 SYDVKM. V was clipped by 8 bases and J by 7 bases; unmatched bases: 11. The CDR3 has 14 amino acids. The CDR3 loop is CASRAGQPPQPQHF. CDR3 nucleotide sequence: TGTGCCAGCCGTGCGGGACAGCCTCCGCAGCCCCAGCATTTT.

The V call is TRBV19, the J call TRBJ2-3; D is unclear. Trimming shortened V by 2 bases and J by 4 bases, and 7 bases separated the two germline ends. Germline V gene lookup returns CDR1 LNHDA and CDR2 SQIVND (reference sequence). The CDR3 is made up of 13 amino acids. CDR3 bases: TGTGCCAGTAGTATAAAATCGGCAGATACGCAGTATTTT. Translated, it gives CASSIKSADTQYF.

On this clonotype: This may be a read error, as it is one base from a much larger clone. The chain recombines TRBV5-1 with TRBJ2-3; 10 bases are a match to TRBD2. Germline V lookup: CDR1 SGHRS, CDR2 YFSETQ. There are 15 residues in the CDR3. CDR3 bases: TGCACCAGCAGCTTGGTGCTAGCGGGAGATGATACGCAGTATTTT. This codes for CTSSLVLAGDDTQYF.

Only a few counts were recorded for this clonotype. This chain links TRBV9 with TRBJ2-2; D is undetermined. CDR1 and CDR2 (germline): SGDLS, YYNGEE. Trimming pared 0 bases from V and 5 bases from J, leaving 2 bases between. This CDR3 has 12 residues. The CDR3 loop is CASSVVTGELFF. Here the CDR3 DNA reads TGTGCCAGCAGCGTAGTTACCGGGGAGCTGTTTTTT.

This clonotype has at least ten counts. The V call is TRBV20-1, the J call TRBJ2-7; D is uncertain. Trimming removed 5 bases from V and 3 bases from J, with 14 bases in between. Germline CDR1 is DFQATT and CDR2 is SNEGSKA (reference sequence). The CDR3 has 13 amino acids. The CDR3 coding sequence is TGCAGTGCTTACCAGCCAAACCGCTACGAGCAGTACTTC. Encoded protein: CSAYQPNRYEQYF.

The chain is built from TRBV2 and TRBJ2-7, with a tentative D call TRBD2 (6 bases). The CDR3 loop spans 15 amino acids. Germline-derived CDR1 and CDR2 are SNHLY and FYNNEI. The V end was cut by 7 bases, the J end by 2 bases, with 18 bases between. The DNA of the CDR3 is TGTGCCAGCACCCCTGCGGGGACCAGAACCTACGAGCAGTACTTC. Its protein product is CASTPAGTRTYEQYF. The full variable domain, with the rest looked up from reference TRBV2 and TRBJ2-7, is EPEVTQTPSHQVTQMGQEVILRCVPISNHLYFYWYRQILGQKVEFLVSFYNNEISEKSEIFDDQFSVERPDGSNFTLKIRSTKLEDSAMYFCASTPAGTRTYEQYFGPGTRLTVT.

In its sample, this clonotype was seen a few times. The V gene is TRBV18, the J gene TRBJ2-7; TRBD2 agrees at 7 bases. Trimming took 6 bases from V and 2 from J; bases not matched to a gene: 10. Germline CDR1 and CDR2: KGHSH and LQKENI. The CDR3 has 15 amino acids. The CDR3 bases are TGTGCCAGCTCCCCATCGGTGGCGGGAGCCTACGAGCAGTACTTC. Translated: CASSPSVAGAYEQYF.

This chain connects TRBV7-6 to TRBJ1-1; 11 bases fit TRBD1. The CDR3 covers 16 residues. V gave up 5 bases and J gave up 3 bases; unmatched junction bases: 8. CDR1 is SGHVS and CDR2 is FNYEAQ in the germline V gene. CDR3 in amino acids: CASSRDRGWVDTEAFF. The CDR3 bases are TGTGCCAGCAGCCGGGACAGGGGGTGGGTGGACACTGAAGCTTTCTTT.

This clonotype was observed many times. This rearrangement joins TRBV29-1 to TRBJ2-7; 7 bases fit TRBD1. Germline CDR1 reads SQVTM; CDR2 reads ANQGSEA. With 6 bases clipped from V and 3 bases from J, the junction kept 11 bases outside the gene matches. This CDR3 has 14 residues. In DNA, the CDR3 is TGCAGCGTCACACAGGGGTCTTGGGGCTACGAGCAGTACTTC. As protein: CSVTQGSWGYEQYF.

The sample holds many counts of this clonotype. The CDR3 is CASSLGSTGTYEQYF. In nucleotides, the CDR3 is TGTGCCAGCAGCTTAGGCTCCACCGGCACCTACGAGCAGTACTTC. V gene TRBV7-6 combines with J gene TRBJ2-7; D gene unclear. Germline V gene lookup returns CDR1 SGHVS and CDR2 FNYEAQ. The CDR3 runs to 15 residues. V was pared by 1 base and J by 2 bases, with 12 bases between.

This chain connects TRBV9 to TRBJ1-1, with a weak D call TRBD1 (6 bases). From germline, CDR1 is SGDLS and CDR2 YYNGEE. V was shortened by 0 bases and J by 5 bases, with 11 bases between the two germline ends. This CDR3 is 14 amino acids long. CDR3 coding DNA: TGTGCCAGCAGCGTAGTTGGGGGCGAGACTGAAGCTTTCTTT. Encoded protein: CASSVVGGETEAFF. Based on the CDR3 plus reference TRBV9 and TRBJ1-1, the full variable domain is DSGVTQTPKHLITATGQRVTLRCSPRSGDLSVYWYQQSLDQGLQFLIQYYNGEERAKGNILERFSAQQFPDLHSELNLSSLELGDSALYFCASSVVGGETEAFFGQGTRLTVV.

J is TRBJ2-1 and V is TRBV2; TRBD1 matches at 8 bases. This CDR3 has 16 residues. Per the germline V gene, CDR1 is SNHLY and CDR2 is FYNNEI. Trimming took 4 bases from V and 0 from J; bases not matched to a gene: 5. CDR3 region: CASSATGGSSYNEQFF. The CDR3 nucleotides are TGTGCCAGCAGTGCAACAGGGGGGAGCTCCTACAATGAGCAGTTCTTC.

The chain recombines TRBV7-2 with TRBJ1-5, with D unclear. Germline assignment: CDR1 SGHTA and CDR2 FQGNSA. The CDR3 has 16 residues. Trimming took off 7 bases at V and 3 bases at J, with 19 bases between the two ends. The CDR3 protein is CASTTRGGRDNQPQHF. CDR3 sequence (DNA): TGTGCCAGCACCACACGGGGAGGAAGAGACAATCAGCCCCAGCATTTT.

V usage is TRBV7-8 and J usage is TRBJ1-1, with D maybe TRBD1 (5 bases). Germline V gene sequence: CDR1 SGHVS, CDR2 FQNEAQ. The CDR3 runs 16 residues. Trimming removed 11 bases at V and 1 base at J, with 23 bases between. The CDR3 is CAGARGPSPGNTEAFF. The CDR3 DNA reads TGTGCCGGCGCAAGGGGCCCCTCTCCTGGGAACACTGAAGCTTTCTTT.

The CDR3 sequence is CASSLVGVTGRNSPLHF. CDR3 sequence (DNA): TGTGCCAGCAGCTTGGTGGGGGTGACAGGACGCAATTCACCCCTCCACTTT. J is TRBJ1-6 and V is TRBV5-5, with D possibly being TRBD1 (6 bases). The CDR3 extends over 17 amino acids. V was trimmed by 0 bases and J by 7 bases, leaving 17 bases between them. From germline, CDR1 is SGHKS and CDR2 YYEKEE (reference sequence). The full variable domain, rest sourced from reference TRBV5-5 and TRBJ1-6, is DAGVTQSPTHLIKTRGQQVTLRCSPISGHKSVSWYQQVLGQGPQFIFQYYEKEERGRGNFPDRFSARQFPNYSSELNVNALLLGDSALYLCASSLVGVTGRNSPLHFGNGTRLTVT.

V gene TRBV29-1 combines with J gene TRBJ2-6; TRBD1 is a possible D gene (6 bases). V was trimmed by 3 bases and J by 1 base, leaving 7 bases between them. The CDR3 consists of 14 residues. Per germline, CDR1 SQVTM and CDR2 ANQGSEA. CDR3 nucleotide sequence: TGCAGCGTTGACACAGGGTCTGGGGCCAACGTCCTGACTTTC. Protein sequence: CSVDTGSGANVLTF.

This clonotype occurred many times. J is TRBJ2-5 and V is TRBV5-1, with a weak D call TRBD1 (5 bases). Per germline, CDR1 SGHRS and CDR2 YFSETQ. V lost 0 bases to trimming and J lost 4 bases, with 7 bases between them. CDR3 length: 13 amino acids. For the CDR3, the DNA is TGCGCCAGCAGCTTGGGGGGCATAGAGACCCAGTACTTC. Its protein is CASSLGGIETQYF.

The chain joins TRBV28 to TRBJ1-5, with 7 nucleotides matching TRBD1. Looked up from germline, CDR1 is MDHEN and CDR2 is SYDVKM. There are 15 residues in the CDR3. After removal of 2 bases from V and 6 bases from J, the junction contained 7 bases not matched to a gene. CDR3 loop: CASSLPQGGSQPQHF. CDR3 coding DNA: TGTGCCAGCAGTTTACCCCAGGGGGGGAGTCAGCCCCAGCATTTT.

The chain links TRBV7-9 to TRBJ1-6; 9 bases line up with TRBD1. This CDR3 has 17 residues. Germline assignment: CDR1 SEHNR and CDR2 FQNEAQ (reference sequence). The V gene end was trimmed by 3 bases and the J gene end by 1 base; junction bases not matched to a gene: 4. CDR3 in amino acids: CASSFGTGFSYNSPLHF. In DNA, the CDR3 is TGTGCCAGCAGCTTCGGGACAGGGTTTTCCTATAATTCACCCCTCCACTTT. The full variable domain, in which reference TRBV7-9 and TRBJ1-6 provide the parts outside the CDR3, is DTGVSQNPRHKITKRGQNVTFRCDPISEHNRLYWYRQTLGQGPEFLTYFQNEAQLEKSRLLSDRFSAERPKGSFSTLEIQRTEQGDSAMYLCASSFGTGFSYNSPLHFGNGTRLTVT.

This clonotype was observed a handful of times. The rearrangement joins TRBV20-1 to TRBJ2-7; D possibly matches TRBD1 or TRBD2 (5 bases each). Looked up from germline, CDR1 is DFQATT and CDR2 is SNEGSKA (reference sequence). The CDR3 is made up of 14 amino acids. Between the trimmed V and J ends, which lost 0 bases and 4 bases, there was a span of 13 bases. CDR3 coding DNA: TGCAGTGCTAGAGATATCCAGGGACCTTACGAGCAGTACTTC. Amino acid sequence: CSARDIQGPYEQYF.

The J gene is TRBJ2-3, the V gene TRBV18, with D possibly TRBD2 on 6 matching bases. Germline CDR1 KGHSH, CDR2 LQKENI. CDR3 length equals 16 residues. Between the trimmed V and J ends, which lost 3 bases and 2 bases, there was a span of 15 bases. CDR3 coding DNA: TGTGCCAGCTCACCCCCTCTTCCGGGGGTCACAGATACGCAGTATTTT. Translated, it gives CASSPPLPGVTDTQYF.

The gene calls are TRBV11-2 and TRBJ2-1; 13 bases map to TRBD2. The CDR3 length is 18 residues. CDR1 is SGHAT and CDR2 is FQNNGV in the germline V gene. Losses at the gene ends were 5 bases for V and 7 bases for J; bases not matched to a gene: 14. CDR3 in amino acids: CASSPHPRLAGGKNEQFF. The DNA of the CDR3 is TGTGCCAGCAGCCCCCATCCCCGACTAGCGGGAGGTAAAAATGAGCAGTTCTTC.